The subject of this entry is one TCR beta chain. Its matching antigen is unknown. The data were taken from a study of lymphopenia after photon versus proton radiotherapy. Broader study findings: Proton therapy kept repertoires fairly stable, unlike photons, which gained effector/memory cells. After the lymphocyte nadir, photon-treated repertoires showed oligoclonal expansion, especially of CD8+ Temra cells.

Only in-frame clones appear in the TCRdb table, and some are missing; sequencing was by immunoSEQ multiplex PCR. The sample carries 65,000 to 85,000 clones, 85% to 95% recorded once. This receptor was identified in a middle-aged woman with cholangiocarcinoma. The sequences come from peripheral blood, collected from a patient treated with photon-based radiotherapy.

In nucleotides, the CDR3 is TGTGCCAGCAGCCAGTCGGGGGGCACTGAAGCTTTCTTT. This translates into CASSQSGGTEAFF. The chain recombines TRBV6-6 with TRBJ1-1, with a possible D match to TRBD1 (5 bases). CDR3 size: 13 residues. CDR1 MNHNY and CDR2 SVGAGI come from the germline V gene (reference sequence). V was pared by 6 bases and J by 4 bases, with 12 bases between.